The 18 T cell receptor beta chains below all came from one sample that was sequenced in a study of cytomegalovirus exposure and HLA in healthy donors. Both 60 Vbeta primers and 13 Jbeta primers went into the PCR. Generated by immunoSEQ multiplex PCR, the TCRdb table keeps only in-frame clones and is missing some. The table lists approximately 150,000 clones, 80% to 85% of them singletons. The source material was PBMCs. These receptors were obtained from a woman aged 25 to 39 in good health and CMV-seronegative.

The V call is TRBV27, the J call TRBJ1-1; 10 bases map to TRBD1. CDR1 is MNHEY, CDR2 SMNVEV, per germline (reference sequence). Germline trimming cut 2 bases from V and 1 base from J; bases unmatched to any gene: 1. This CDR3 is built from 15 residues. Here the CDR3 reads CASSLRDRGNTEAFF. In DNA form, the CDR3 reads TGTGCCAGCAGTTTACGGGACAGGGGGAACACTGAAGCTTTCTTT.

The chain has TRBV2 and TRBJ1-4, with 9 bases that match TRBD1. CDR3 length equals 15 residues. The germline V gene has CDR1 SNHLY and CDR2 FYNNEI. V was pared by 3 bases and J by 7 bases, with 6 bases of the junction left unmatched. CDR3 nucleotide sequence: TGTGCCAGCAGTGATCTCGGGACAGGGAGTGAAAAACTGTTTTTT. Its translation is CASSDLGTGSEKLFF. The variable domain in full, with the rest retrieved from reference TRBV2 and TRBJ1-4, is EPEVTQTPSHQVTQMGQEVILRCVPISNHLYFYWYRQILGQKVEFLVSFYNNEISEKSEIFDDQFSVERPDGSNFTLKIRSTKLEDSAMYFCASSDLGTGSEKLFFGSGTQLSVL.

This clone has a single count. The chain has TRBV27 and TRBJ2-2; 12 bases align to TRBD2. After removal of 5 bases from V and 4 bases from J, the junction contained 8 bases not matched to a gene. This CDR3 has 17 amino acids. Germline V gene lookup returns CDR1 MNHEY and CDR2 SMNVEV (reference sequence). CDR3 nucleotide sequence: TGTGCCAGCAGTACCCCTCTAGCGGGAGGGCCCACCGGGGAGCTGTTTTTT. Translation gives CASSTPLAGGPTGELFF.

V usage is TRBV7-9 and J usage is TRBJ2-7, with TRBD2 matching over 9 bases. This CDR3 contains 16 residues. V lost 1 base to trimming and J lost 5 bases; unmatched junction nucleotides: 9. Germline lookup yields CDR1 SEHNR and CDR2 FQNEAQ (reference sequence). In DNA form, the CDR3 reads TGTGCCAGCAGCTTAGGGATTAGCGGGAGAGGACACGAGCAGTACTTC. Its translation: CASSLGISGRGHEQYF.

The rearrangement joins TRBV10-2 to TRBJ1-1; D remains unclear. Between the trimmed V and J ends, which lost 7 bases and 6 bases, there was a span of 12 bases. Germline lookup yields CDR1 WSHSY and CDR2 SAAADI. The CDR3 totals 12 residues. Here the CDR3 DNA reads TGCGCCAGCAATTCCCTGGGCTCTGAAGCTTTCTTT. Translation gives CASNSLGSEAFF.

In its sample, this clone was seen once. The V call is TRBV15, the J call TRBJ2-6; TRBD2 matches 16 bases. This CDR3 spans 19 amino acids. The V segment lost 3 bases and the J segment 4 bases; nucleotides outside the gene matches: 6. Germline V lookup: CDR1 LNHNV, CDR2 YYDKDF (reference sequence). The chain's CDR3 is CATSRFGTSGRAGANVLTF. The CDR3 DNA reads as TGTGCCACCAGCAGGTTCGGGACTAGCGGGAGGGCAGGGGCCAACGTCCTGACTTTC.

The chain joins TRBV6-1 to TRBJ2-1; D unresolved. Trimming removed 3 bases at V and 4 bases at J, with 4 bases between. The CDR3 totals 12 residues. CDR1 and CDR2 (germline): MNHNS, SASEGT. The CDR3 loop reads CASSDRYNEQFF. CDR3 nucleotide sequence: TGTGCCAGCAGTGACAGATACAATGAGCAGTTCTTC.

As to this clone: This specimen includes other DNA sequences encoding the same CDR3. This rearrangement joins TRBV4-3 to TRBJ2-1; no reliable D call. Germline V gene lookup returns CDR1 LGHNA and CDR2 YSLEER. V was trimmed by 0 bases and J by 4 bases, leaving 7 bases between them. The CDR3 extends over 14 amino acids. The CDR3 nucleotides are TGCGCCAGCAGCCAAGATTGGAGATACAATGAGCAGTTCTTC. Translation gives CASSQDWRYNEQFF.

This rearrangement joins TRBV4-1 to TRBJ1-5; TRBD1 is a possible D gene (5 bases). Trimming left V 7 bases short and J 6 bases short, with 19 bases between. The CDR3 is 15 amino acids. CDR1 and CDR2 (germline): MGHRA, YSYEKL. In nucleotides, the CDR3 is TGCGCCAGCAACCCCGGGTTGGGTGGGGCTCAGCCCCAGCATTTT. Its protein product is CASNPGLGGAQPQHF.

This clone was seen only a few times. This sequence joins TRBV10-3 and TRBJ1-1; the D gene is possibly TRBD1 (6 bases). The CDR3 is 16 residues long. Germline CDR1 reads ENHRY; CDR2 reads SYGVKD. Trimming stripped 5 bases from V and 2 bases from J, with 18 bases between. In DNA, the CDR3 is TGTGCCATCAGTTCCCGGATTGGGACATTCAACACTGAAGCTTTCTTT. Residues: CAISSRIGTFNTEAFF.

The chain uses TRBV6-5 and TRBJ2-3, with 8 positions matching TRBD2. The CDR3 is made up of 15 amino acids. CDR1 and CDR2 (germline): MNHEY, SVGAGI. V was clipped by 4 bases and J by 0 bases; unmatched bases: 3. In DNA, the CDR3 is TGTGCCAGCAGTTTATTAGCGGGGAGCACAGATACGCAGTATTTT. This sequence encodes CASSLLAGSTDTQYF.

This clone was detected only a few times. V usage is TRBV6-1 and J usage is TRBJ2-7; tentatively, D is TRBD2 (6 bases). Germline loops: CDR1 MNHNS, CDR2 SASEGT. V was cut by 3 bases and J by 0 bases, with 12 bases left in between. This CDR3 has 15 residues. The CDR3 region has the DNA TGTGCCAGCAGTGAGCCGGGGGAGATCTCCTACGAGCAGTACTTC. Translation gives CASSEPGEISYEQYF.

This clone was recorded only once. The chain recombines TRBV11-2 with TRBJ2-7; D perhaps matches TRBD2 (5 bases). Germline V gene lookup returns CDR1 SGHAT and CDR2 FQNNGV. The CDR3 length is 14 residues. Trimming took 0 bases from V and 2 from J, leaving 8 bases between them. This chain's CDR3 is CASSLDHGTYEQYF. The CDR3 nucleotides are TGTGCCAGCAGCTTAGATCACGGGACCTACGAGCAGTACTTC.

The V and J genes are TRBV28 and TRBJ2-5, with TRBD1 matching over 8 bases. The length of the CDR3 is 14 residues. Germline CDR1 and CDR2: MDHEN and SYDVKM. The V segment lost 4 bases and the J segment 5 bases; nucleotides outside the gene matches: 6. The CDR3 spells CASSSPDRVETQYF. The CDR3, as DNA: TGTGCCAGCAGTTCCCCGGACAGGGTTGAGACCCAGTACTTC.

The chain is built from TRBV5-4 and TRBJ2-1; TRBD2 agrees at 10 bases. With 4 bases clipped from V and 5 bases from J, the junction kept 15 bases outside the gene matches. The CDR3 is made up of 18 amino acids. CDR1 SGHNT and CDR2 YYREEE come from the germline V gene (reference sequence). The CDR3 sequence: CASSPPEKRGGSHNEQFF. CDR3 DNA: TGTGCCAGCAGCCCGCCTGAAAAGCGGGGGGGCTCTCACAATGAGCAGTTCTTC.

The rearrangement links TRBV9 to TRBJ2-3, with TRBD2 matching 7 bases. The CDR3 is made up of 15 amino acids. V lost 7 bases and J lost 0; bases outside the gene matches: 8. Germline assignment: CDR1 SGDLS and CDR2 YYNGEE. CDR3 sequence (DNA): TGTGCCAGCGGGACCCTAGCGGCTAGCACAGATACGCAGTATTTT. Its protein product is CASGTLAASTDTQYF.

This clone was recorded a few times. The J gene is TRBJ2-3, the V gene TRBV18; D may be TRBD2 (5 bases). CDR1 and CDR2 (germline): KGHSH, LQKENI. This CDR3 region has 15 residues. The ends were cut back, 0 bases at V and 3 bases at J, with 10 bases in the middle. CDR3 amino acids: CASSPPRAETDTQYF. The CDR3 nucleotides are TGTGCCAGCTCACCACCGAGGGCAGAAACAGATACGCAGTATTTT.

This chain uses TRBV29-1 with TRBJ1-3; possible D gene TRBD1, 5 bases. The germline gives CDR1 SQVTM, CDR2 ANQGSEA. The V end was cut by 6 bases, the J end by 0 bases, with 12 bases between. The CDR3 spans 14 residues. CDR3 protein: CSVYGHPSGNTIYF. CDR3 bases: TGCAGCGTCTACGGACATCCCTCTGGAAACACCATATATTTT.